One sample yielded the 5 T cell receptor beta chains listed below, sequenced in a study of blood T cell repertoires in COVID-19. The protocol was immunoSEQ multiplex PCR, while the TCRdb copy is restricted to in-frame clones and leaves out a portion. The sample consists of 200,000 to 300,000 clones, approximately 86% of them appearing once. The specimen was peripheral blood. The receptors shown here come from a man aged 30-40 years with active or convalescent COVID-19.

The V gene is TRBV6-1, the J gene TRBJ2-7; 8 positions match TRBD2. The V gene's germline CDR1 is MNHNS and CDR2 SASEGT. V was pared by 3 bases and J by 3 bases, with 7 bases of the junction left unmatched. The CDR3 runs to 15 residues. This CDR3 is CASSEIAGSIYEQYF. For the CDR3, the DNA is TGTGCCAGCAGTGAGATAGCGGGGTCAATCTACGAGCAGTACTTC.

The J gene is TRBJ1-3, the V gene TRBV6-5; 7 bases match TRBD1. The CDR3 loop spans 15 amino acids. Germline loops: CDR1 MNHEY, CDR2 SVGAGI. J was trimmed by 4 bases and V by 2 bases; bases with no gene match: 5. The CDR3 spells CASSYDRGPGNTIYF. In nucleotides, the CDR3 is TGTGCCAGCAGTTACGATAGGGGGCCCGGAAACACCATATATTTT.

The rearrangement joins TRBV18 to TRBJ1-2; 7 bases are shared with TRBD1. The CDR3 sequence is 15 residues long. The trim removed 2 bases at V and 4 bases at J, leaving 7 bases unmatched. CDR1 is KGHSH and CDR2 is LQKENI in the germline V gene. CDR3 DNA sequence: TGTGCCAGCTCACCAGGACTGGACAGGATCTATGGCTACACCTTC. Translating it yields CASSPGLDRIYGYTF.

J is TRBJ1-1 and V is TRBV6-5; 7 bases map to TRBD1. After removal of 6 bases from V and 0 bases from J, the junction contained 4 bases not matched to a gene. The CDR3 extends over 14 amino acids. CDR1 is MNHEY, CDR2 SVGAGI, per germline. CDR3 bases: TGTGCCAGCAGCTGGGACAGTATGAACACTGAAGCTTTCTTT. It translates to CASSWDSMNTEAFF.

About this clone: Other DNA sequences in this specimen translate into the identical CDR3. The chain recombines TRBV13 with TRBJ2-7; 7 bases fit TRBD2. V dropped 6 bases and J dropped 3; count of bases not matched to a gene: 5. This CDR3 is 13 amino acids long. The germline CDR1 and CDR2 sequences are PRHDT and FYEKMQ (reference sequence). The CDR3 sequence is CASSLSGDYEQYF. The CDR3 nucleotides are TGTGCCAGCAGTTTAAGCGGGGACTACGAGCAGTACTTC.